Sequencing of this TCR beta chain was carried out in a study of blood T cell repertoires in COVID-19 (dated by TCRdb to 2020 to 2021). Regarding the research as a whole: Collaborator samples came from the United States, Italy and Spain and covered acute and convalescent phases of COVID-19. Deeply sampled blood TCRbeta repertoires from subjects exposed to, actively infected with, or recovered from COVID-19 were included in the dataset. A freely available public database, intended as a resource for researchers studying the immune response to SARS-CoV-2, is where the repertoires were released. HLA class I and class II types, where available, came from metadata supplied by the sample provider rather than from assay-based typing. The samples were drawn from two sources: the first 160 participants of the ongoing ImmuneRACE study, and over 1,000 subjects contributed by 6 global collaborators. A de-identified subject ID, COVID-19 status, age in years and sex were almost always included in the sample metadata. The prospective study material was composed of cDNA or gDNA derived from T cells, B-cell-depleted T cells, or PBMCs.

A second Seattle source provided samples from volunteer blood donors who had recovered from COVID-19. Collaborating institutions collected whole blood in K2EDTA tubes following their own protocols. Collaborator samples were shipped for TCRbeta analysis as frozen whole blood, isolated PBMCs, or DNA extracted from either sample type. The study at large found these results: Clinical and demographic metadata were provided uncurated, with the amount varying by source and participant.

The CDR3 goes from the cysteine to the phenylalanine over 14 residues. The DNA shown is the 42-base CDR3, in frame from base 1. Sequences LGHDT (CDR1) and YNNKEL (CDR2) are obtained from the germline V gene (reference sequence). V and J are trimmed by 4 bases and 2 bases, and the gene matches miss 0 bases of the junction. In the case of this clone: The antigen this receptor binds is unknown. No base quality information exists; no much larger clone differs at one position.

The immunoSEQ Assay, a bias-controlled multiplex PCR, was used to amplify TCRbeta CDR3 regions from genomic DNA. The paper's data handling went like this. Within the assay, amplification of reference gene primers was used to estimate how many nucleated cells each sample contained. To quantify the absolute abundance of each unique TCRbeta CDR3 rearrangement, sequence reads were collapsed and filtered. For each sample, productive Simpson clonality was calculated as the square root of Simpson's diversity index across productive rearrangements. The table was pulled from immuneACCESS by TCRdb, which kept in-frame rearrangements only. Such tables lose some clones; where checked, under half of the loss comes from unresolved V genes, and the rest has no known cause. The V and J calls and clone size are taken from that table; D and trimming were inferred from the DNA. This sample has approximately 240,000 clones in its table, and 65% to 85% of those were observed once. 3% to 3.5% of the sample belongs to the ten largest clones.

What was sequenced was peripheral blood. Here the chain combines TRBV3-1 (or the pseudogene TRBV3-2) and TRBJ2-7; the central 12 bases match TRBD2. The origin of this receptor is a woman aged 25 to 39 who had recovered from COVID-19. The DNA is TGTGCCAGCAGCCCTAGCGGGAGGGCCTACGAGCAGTACTTC. Its protein product is CASSPSGRAYEQYF.